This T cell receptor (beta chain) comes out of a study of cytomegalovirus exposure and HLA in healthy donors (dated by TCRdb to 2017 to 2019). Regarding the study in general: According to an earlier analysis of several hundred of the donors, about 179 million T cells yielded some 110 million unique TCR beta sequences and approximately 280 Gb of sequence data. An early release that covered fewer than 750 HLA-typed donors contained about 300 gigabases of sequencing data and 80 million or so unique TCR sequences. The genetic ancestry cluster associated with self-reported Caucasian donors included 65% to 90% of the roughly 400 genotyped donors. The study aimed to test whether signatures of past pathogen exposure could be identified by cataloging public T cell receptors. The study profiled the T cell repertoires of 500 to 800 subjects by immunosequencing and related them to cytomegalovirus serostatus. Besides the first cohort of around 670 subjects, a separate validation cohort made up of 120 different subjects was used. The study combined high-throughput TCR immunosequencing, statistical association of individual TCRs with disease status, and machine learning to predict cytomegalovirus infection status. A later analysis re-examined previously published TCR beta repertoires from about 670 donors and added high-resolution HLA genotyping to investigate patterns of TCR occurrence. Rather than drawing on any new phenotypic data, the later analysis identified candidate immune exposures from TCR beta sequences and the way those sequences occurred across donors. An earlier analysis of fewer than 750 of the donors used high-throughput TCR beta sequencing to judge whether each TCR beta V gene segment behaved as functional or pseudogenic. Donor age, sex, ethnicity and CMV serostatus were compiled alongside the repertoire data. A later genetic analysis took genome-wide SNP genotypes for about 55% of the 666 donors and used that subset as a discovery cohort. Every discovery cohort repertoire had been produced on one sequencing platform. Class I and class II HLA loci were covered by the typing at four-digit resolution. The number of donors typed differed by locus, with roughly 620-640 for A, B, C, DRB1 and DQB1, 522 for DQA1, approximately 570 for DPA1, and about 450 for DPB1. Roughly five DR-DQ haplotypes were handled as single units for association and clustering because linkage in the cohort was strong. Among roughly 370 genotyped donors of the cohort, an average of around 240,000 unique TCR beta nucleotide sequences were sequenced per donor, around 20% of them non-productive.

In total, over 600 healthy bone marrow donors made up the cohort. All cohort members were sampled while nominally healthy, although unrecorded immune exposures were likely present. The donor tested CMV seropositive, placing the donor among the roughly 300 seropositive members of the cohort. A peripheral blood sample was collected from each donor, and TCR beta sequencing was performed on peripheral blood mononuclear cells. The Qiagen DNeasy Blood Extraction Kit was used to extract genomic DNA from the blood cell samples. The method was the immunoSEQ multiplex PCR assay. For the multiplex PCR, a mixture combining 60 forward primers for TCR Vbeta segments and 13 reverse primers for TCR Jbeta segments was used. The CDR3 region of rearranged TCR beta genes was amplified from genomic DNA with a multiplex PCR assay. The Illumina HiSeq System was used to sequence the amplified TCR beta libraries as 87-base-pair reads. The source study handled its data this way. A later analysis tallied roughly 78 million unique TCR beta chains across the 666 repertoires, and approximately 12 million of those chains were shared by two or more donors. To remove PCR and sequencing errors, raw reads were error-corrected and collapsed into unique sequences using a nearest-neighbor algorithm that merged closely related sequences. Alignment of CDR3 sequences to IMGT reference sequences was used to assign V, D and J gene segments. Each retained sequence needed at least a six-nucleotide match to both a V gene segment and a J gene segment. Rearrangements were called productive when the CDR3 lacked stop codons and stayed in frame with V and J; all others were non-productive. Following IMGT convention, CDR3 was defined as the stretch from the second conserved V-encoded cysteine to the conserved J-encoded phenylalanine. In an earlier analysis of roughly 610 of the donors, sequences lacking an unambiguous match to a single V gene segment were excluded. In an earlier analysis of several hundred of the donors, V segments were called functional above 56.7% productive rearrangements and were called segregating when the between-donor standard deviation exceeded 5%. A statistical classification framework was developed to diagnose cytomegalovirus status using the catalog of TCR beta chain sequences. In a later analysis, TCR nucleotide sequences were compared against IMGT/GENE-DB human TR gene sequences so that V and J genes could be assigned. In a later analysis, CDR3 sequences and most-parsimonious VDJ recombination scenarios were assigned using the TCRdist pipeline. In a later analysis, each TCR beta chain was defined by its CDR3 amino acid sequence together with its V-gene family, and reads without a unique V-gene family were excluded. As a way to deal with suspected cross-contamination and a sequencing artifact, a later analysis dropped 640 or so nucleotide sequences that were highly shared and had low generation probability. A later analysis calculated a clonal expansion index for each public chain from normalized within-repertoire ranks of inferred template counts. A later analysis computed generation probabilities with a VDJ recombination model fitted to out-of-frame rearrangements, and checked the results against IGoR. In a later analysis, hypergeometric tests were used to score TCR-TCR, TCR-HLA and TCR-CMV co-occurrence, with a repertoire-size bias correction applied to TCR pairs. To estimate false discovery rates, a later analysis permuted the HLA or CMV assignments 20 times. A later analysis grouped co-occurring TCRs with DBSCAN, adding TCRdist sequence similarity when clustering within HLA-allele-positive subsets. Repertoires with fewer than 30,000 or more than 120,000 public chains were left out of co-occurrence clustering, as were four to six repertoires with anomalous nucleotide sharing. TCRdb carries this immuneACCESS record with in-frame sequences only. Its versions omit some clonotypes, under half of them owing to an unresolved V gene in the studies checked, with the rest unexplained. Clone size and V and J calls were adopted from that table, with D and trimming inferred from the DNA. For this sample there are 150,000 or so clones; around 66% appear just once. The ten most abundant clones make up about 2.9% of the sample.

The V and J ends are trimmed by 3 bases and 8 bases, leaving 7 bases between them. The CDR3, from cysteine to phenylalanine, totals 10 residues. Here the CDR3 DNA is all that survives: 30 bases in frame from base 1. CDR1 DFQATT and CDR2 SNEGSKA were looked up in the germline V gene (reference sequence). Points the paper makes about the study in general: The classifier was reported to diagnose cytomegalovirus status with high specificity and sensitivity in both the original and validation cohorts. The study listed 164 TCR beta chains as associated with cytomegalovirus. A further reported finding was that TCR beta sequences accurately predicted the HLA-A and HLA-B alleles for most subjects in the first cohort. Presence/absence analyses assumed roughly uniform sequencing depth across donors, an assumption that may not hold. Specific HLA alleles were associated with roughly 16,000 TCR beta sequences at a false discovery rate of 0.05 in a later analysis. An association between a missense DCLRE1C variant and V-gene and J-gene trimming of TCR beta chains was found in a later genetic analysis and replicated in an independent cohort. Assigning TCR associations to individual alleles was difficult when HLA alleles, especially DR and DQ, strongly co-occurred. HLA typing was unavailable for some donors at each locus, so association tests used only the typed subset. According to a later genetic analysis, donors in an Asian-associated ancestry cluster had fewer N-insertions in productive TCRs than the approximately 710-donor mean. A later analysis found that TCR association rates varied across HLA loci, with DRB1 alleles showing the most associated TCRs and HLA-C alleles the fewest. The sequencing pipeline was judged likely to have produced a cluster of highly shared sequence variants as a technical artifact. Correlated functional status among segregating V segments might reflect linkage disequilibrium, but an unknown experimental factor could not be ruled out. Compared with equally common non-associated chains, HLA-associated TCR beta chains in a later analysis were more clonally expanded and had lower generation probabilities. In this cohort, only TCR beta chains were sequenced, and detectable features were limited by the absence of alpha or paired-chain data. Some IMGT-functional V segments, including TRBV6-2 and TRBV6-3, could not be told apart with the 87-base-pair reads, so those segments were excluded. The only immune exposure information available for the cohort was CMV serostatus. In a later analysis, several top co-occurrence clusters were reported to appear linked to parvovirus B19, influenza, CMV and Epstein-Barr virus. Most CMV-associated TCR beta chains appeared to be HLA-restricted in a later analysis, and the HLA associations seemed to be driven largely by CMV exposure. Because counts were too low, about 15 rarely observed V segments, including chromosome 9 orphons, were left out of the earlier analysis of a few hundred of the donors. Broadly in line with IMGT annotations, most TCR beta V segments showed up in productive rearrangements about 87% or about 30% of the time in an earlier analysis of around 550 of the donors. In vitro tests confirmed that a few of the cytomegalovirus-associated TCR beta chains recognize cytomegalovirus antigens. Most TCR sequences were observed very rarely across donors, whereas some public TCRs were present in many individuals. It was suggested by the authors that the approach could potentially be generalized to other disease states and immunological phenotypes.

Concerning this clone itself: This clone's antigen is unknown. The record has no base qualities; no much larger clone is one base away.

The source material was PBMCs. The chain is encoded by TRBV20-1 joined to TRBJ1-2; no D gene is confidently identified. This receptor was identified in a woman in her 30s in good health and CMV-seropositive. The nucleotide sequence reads TGCAGTGCTAGTTATGGCGGCTACACCTTC. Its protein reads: CSASYGGYTF.